The clone carrying this T cell receptor (beta chain) was recorded only once. The antigen is unknown. Trimming took 0 bases from V and 3 from J; bases not matched to a gene: 1. CDR1 is SGHRS and CDR2 is YFSETQ in the germline V gene. The CDR3 runs 14 residues. Unique molecular identifiers were used to barcode this TCRbeta library. TCRdb reanalysed the PCR reads using MiXCR and keeps one entry per CDR3 protein. The sample carries approximately 47,000 distinct CDR3 sequences, roughly 52% recorded once. This entry is derived from a study of T-cell reconstitution after alpha-beta-depleted transplantation in children. Study conclusions and caveats: Reportedly, alpha-beta T cells present about two months post-transplant originated from several hundred expanded clones of graft origin. The main origin of T-cell counts and diversity one year after transplant was newly produced T cells.

The sample was peripheral blood, taken before TCRalphabeta/CD19-depleted stem cell transplant. V and J are TRBV5-1 and TRBJ1-2, with 8 bases that match TRBD1. The TCR comes from a boy younger than two with SCID, due to receive a stem cell transplant. The CDR3 here is CASSLGDRYYGYTF. Written as DNA, the CDR3 is TGCGCCAGCAGCTTGGGGGACAGGTACTATGGCTACACCTTC.